These T cell receptor beta chains were read from a single sample in a study of T cell responses to AZD1222 COVID-19 vaccine. The protocol was immunoSEQ multiplex PCR, while the TCRdb copy is restricted to in-frame clones and leaves out a portion. Seen here are about 120,000 clones, about 90% observed once, and the top ten hold 5% to 6%. Material: peripheral blood, obtained on day 0 of AZD1222 vaccination. Receptor source: an adult in good health. Each CDR3 is given with its conserved first and last residue. The order of the fields is D gene, J gene, CDR3 length, V gene, clone size, CDR3 protein, CDR3 DNA. The D gene is left open where the match is weak. The size of a clone is reported for some rows only, either as once, few or many, or as a class for expanded clones.

TRBD1 TRBJ1-1 14 TRBV30 once CAWSARGPGSEAFF TGTGCCTGGAGTGCTAGGGGGCCAGGCTCTGAAGCTTTCTTT
NA TRBJ1-1 15 TRBV11-2 NA CASSLTGSEGTEAFF TGTGCCAGCAGCTTAACAGGCTCGGAGGGCACTGAAGCTTTCTTT
TRBD1 TRBJ1-2 12 TRBV3-1/TRBV3-2 NA CASSQSGGGYTF TGTGCCAGCAGCCAATCAGGGGGTGGCTACACCTTC
NA TRBJ1-1 14 TRBV7-6 once CASSLGQGGKGAFF TGTGCCAGCAGCTTAGGTCAGGGTGGTAAAGGTGCTTTCTTT
NA TRBJ1-4 15 TRBV7-9 NA CASSLGQSSNEKLFF TGTGCCAGCAGCTTAGGACAGTCCTCAAATGAAAAACTGTTTTTT
NA TRBJ2-6 18 TRBV29-1 NA CSVVDRQLPYSGANVLTF TGCAGCGTTGTGGACCGACAGCTACCCTACTCTGGGGCCAACGTCCTGACTTTC
TRBD1 TRBJ2-1 14 TRBV9 few CASSVSGQGVEQFF TGTGCCAGCAGCGTTTCCGGACAGGGGGTTGAGCAGTTCTTC
NA TRBJ1-3 17 TRBV10-1 NA CASIKRFLDGSGNTIYF TGCGCCAGCATTAAACGGTTCCTGGACGGCTCTGGAAACACCATATATTTT
NA TRBJ1-2 14 TRBV3-1/TRBV3-2 NA CASSQEGVVYGYTF TGTGCCAGCAGCCAAGAAGGGGTAGTCTATGGCTACACCTTC
NA TRBJ1-2 13 TRBV28 NA CASSLSGVYGYTF TGTGCCAGCAGTTTATCAGGGGTCTATGGCTACACCTTC
NA TRBJ2-5 14 TRBV28 NA CASTSHGVMGAQYF TGTGCCAGCACCTCACACGGGGTTATGGGGGCCCAGTACTTC
NA TRBJ1-4 12 TRBV3-1/TRBV3-2 NA CASSQMNEKLFF TGTGCCAGCAGCCAGATGAATGAAAAACTGTTTTTT
NA TRBJ2-5 14 TRBV5-1 once CASNYPGGKETQYF TGCGCCAGCAACTATCCCGGTGGAAAAGAGACCCAGTACTTC
NA TRBJ1-2 16 TRBV3-1/TRBV3-2 NA CASSQLTRASNYGYTF TGTGCCAGCAGCCAGCTAACACGAGCCTCTAACTATGGCTACACCTTC
NA TRBJ1-5 14 TRBV30 NA CAWSAGKGDQPQHF TGTGCCTGGAGCGCGGGAAAAGGCGATCAGCCCCAGCATTTT
TRBD1 TRBJ1-1 14 TRBV3-1/TRBV3-2 few CASSQPNRGPGAFF TGTGCCAGCAGCCAACCTAACAGGGGGCCTGGAGCTTTCTTT
NA TRBJ1-1 15 TRBV19 NA CASSMRGGDGTEAFF TGTGCCAGTAGTATGAGGGGGGGCGACGGCACTGAAGCTTTCTTT
NA TRBJ1-1 14 TRBV7-6 NA CASSLGGVGGEAFF TGTGCCAGCAGCTTAGGTGGGGTGGGAGGCGAAGCTTTCTTT
NA TRBJ1-2 14 TRBV3-1/TRBV3-2 NA CASSPTPGPYGYTF TGTGCCAGCAGCCCTACCCCAGGGCCCTATGGCTACACCTTC
TRBD2 TRBJ2-1 15 TRBV7-3 once CASSLSSGRGDEQFF TGTGCCAGCAGCTTAAGTAGCGGGAGAGGAGATGAGCAGTTCTTC
TRBD1 TRBJ1-4 17 TRBV30 NA CAWSPTGVYMTNEKLFF TGTGCCTGGAGTCCGACAGGGGTTTATATGACTAATGAAAAACTGTTTTTT
NA TRBJ1-1 13 TRBV29-1 NA CSVTDRPNTEAFF TGCAGCGTCACCGACAGGCCGAACACTGAAGCTTTCTTT
TRBD1 TRBJ2-7 13 TRBV5-1 once CASSGGTGTSEYF TGCGCCAGCAGCGGGGGGACAGGGACGAGCGAGTACTTC
NA TRBJ2-3 14 TRBV5-4 NA CASRRDGDTNTQYF TGTGCCAGCCGGAGGGACGGAGACACAAATACGCAGTATTTT
NA TRBJ2-5 19 TRBV5-1 once CASSLHSGRRISAEETQYF TGCGCCAGCAGCTTGCATTCAGGACGAAGGATATCCGCGGAAGAGACCCAGTACTTC
NA TRBJ1-5 16 TRBV19 NA CATKVVGDGSNQPQHF TGTGCCACCAAAGTGGTGGGGGACGGTAGCAATCAGCCCCAGCATTTT
NA TRBJ2-1 13 TRBV11-3 once CASSLVGGREQFF TGTGCCAGCAGCTTGGTAGGGGGTCGGGAGCAGTTCTTC
NA TRBJ1-1 15 TRBV7-8 NA CASSFPMTVNTEAFF TGTGCCAGCAGCTTTCCGATGACAGTGAACACTGAAGCTTTCTTT
TRBD1 TRBJ1-6 17 TRBV7-2 NA CASSFFGGQGNTSPLHF TGTGCCAGCAGCTTTTTCGGGGGACAGGGCAATACTTCACCCCTCCACTTT
NA TRBJ1-1 13 TRBV6-5 NA CASGLTEYTEAFF TGTGCCAGCGGCTTGACAGAGTACACTGAAGCTTTCTTT
NA TRBJ2-7 10 TRBV7-6 NA CASGATEQYF TGTGCCAGCGGTGCCACCGAGCAGTACTTC
NA TRBJ2-1 14 TRBV5-1 NA CASSSGGLYNEQFF TGCGCCAGCAGTTCTGGGGGACTCTACAATGAGCAGTTCTTC
NA TRBJ1-4 14 TRBV28 NA CASSRHGANEKLFF TGTGCCAGCAGTCGACACGGAGCTAATGAAAAACTGTTTTTT
NA TRBJ1-5 16 TRBV23-1 NA CASSPWRGISNQPQHF TGCGCCAGCAGCCCGTGGAGGGGTATTAGCAATCAGCCCCAGCATTTT
TRBD1 TRBJ2-5 15 TRBV5-8 NA CASSSDRGGRETQYF TGTGCCAGCAGCTCGGACAGGGGTGGGCGAGAGACCCAGTACTTC
TRBD1 TRBJ1-6 15 TRBV5-5 few CASSLGTGWDSPLHF TGTGCCAGCAGCTTGGGGACAGGGTGGGATTCACCCCTCCACTTT
TRBD1 TRBJ1-6 18 TRBV2 NA CASSEDHPTGVNLPPLHF TGTGCCAGCAGTGAAGACCACCCGACAGGGGTTAACCTCCCACCCCTCCACTTT
NA TRBJ2-1 19 TRBV7-3 NA CASSSLGGVTYSSYNEQFF TGTGCCAGCAGCTCTTTAGGGGGGGTAACTTATAGCTCCTACAATGAGCAGTTCTTC
TRBD1 TRBJ1-1 16 TRBV28 NA CASSPDRVAGNTEAFF TGTGCCAGCAGCCCGGACAGGGTGGCGGGGAACACTGAAGCTTTCTTT
NA TRBJ1-5 15 TRBV18 NA CASSTLGEGNQPQHF TGTGCCAGCTCAACTCTCGGGGAAGGCAATCAGCCCCAGCATTTT
NA TRBJ1-3 14 TRBV30 NA CAWSVRPSGNTIYF TGTGCCTGGAGTGTACGGCCCTCTGGAAACACCATATATTTT
TRBD1 TRBJ2-2 16 TRBV9 NA CASSMGTGDYTGELFF TGTGCCAGCAGCATGGGGACAGGGGATTACACCGGGGAGCTGTTTTTT